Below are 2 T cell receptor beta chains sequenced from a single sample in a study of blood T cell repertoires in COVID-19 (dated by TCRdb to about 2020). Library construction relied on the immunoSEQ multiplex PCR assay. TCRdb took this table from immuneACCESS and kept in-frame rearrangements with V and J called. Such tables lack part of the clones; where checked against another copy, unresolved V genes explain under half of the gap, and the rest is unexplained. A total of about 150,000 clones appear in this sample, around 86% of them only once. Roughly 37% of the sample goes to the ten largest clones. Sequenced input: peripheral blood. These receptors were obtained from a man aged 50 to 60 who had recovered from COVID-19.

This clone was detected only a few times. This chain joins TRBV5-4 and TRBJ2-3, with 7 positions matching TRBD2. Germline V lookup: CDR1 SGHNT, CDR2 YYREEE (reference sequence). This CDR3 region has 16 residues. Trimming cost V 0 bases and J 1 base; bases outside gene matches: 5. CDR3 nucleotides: TGTGCCAGCAGCTTGGTAGTAGCGGGTCGCACAGATACGCAGTATTTT. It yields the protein CASSLVVAGRTDTQYF.

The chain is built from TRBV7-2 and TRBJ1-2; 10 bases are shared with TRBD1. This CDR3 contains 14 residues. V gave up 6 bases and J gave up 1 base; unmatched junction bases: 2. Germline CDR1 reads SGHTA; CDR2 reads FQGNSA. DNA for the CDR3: TGTGCCAGCAGTTGGGACAGGGGTAACTATGGCTACACCTTC. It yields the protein CASSWDRGNYGYTF.